The present entry profiles one TCR beta chain with its context. Trimming cost V 3 bases and J 4 bases; bases outside gene matches: 15. Germline CDR1 is SGHTS and CDR2 is YDEGEE. The CDR3 totals 18 residues. Donors were grouped by their self-reported clinical history. This entry comes from a study of blood T cell repertoires in COVID-19. Only in-frame clones appear in the TCRdb table, and some are missing; sequencing was by immunoSEQ multiplex PCR. The sample holds fewer than 300,000 clones, roughly 93% seen once. The TCR originated in a woman aged 40 to 50 with acute COVID-19. The J gene is TRBJ2-1, the V gene TRBV5-8; 8 bases fit TRBD2. The sequenced sample was PBMCs or T cells enriched from blood (not recorded which). DNA of the CDR3: TGTGCCAGCAGCTCTCCCCAGGGGCGGGGGGCCCTTTACAATGAGCAGTTCTTC. Translating it yields CASSSPQGRGALYNEQFF.